This TCR beta chain was sequenced in a study of response to subunit inactivated influenza vaccine. Study-wide points: A suggestion made by the authors is that each seasonal influenza vaccination recruits few new T cells.

TCRdb reprocessed the RT-PCR reads via MiXCR and lists one record per CDR3 protein. The sample consists of roughly 700,000 distinct CDR3 sequences, about 15% of them appearing once. With respect to this clonotype: Its antigen is not identified.

The source is a man aged 50-59 years who received an inactivated influenza vaccine. The sample consisted of PBMCs from blood, taken approximately 15 days before vaccination.

The CDR3 bases are TGTGCCAGCAGTCAAGGTCCTCTGGGAGATACGCAGTATTTT. Its protein product is CASSQGPLGDTQYF. The chain carries TRBV12-3 or TRBV12-4 and TRBJ2-3, with D unclear. V was cut by 5 bases and J by 5 bases, with 14 bases left in between. This CDR3 spans 14 amino acids.